A selection of T cell receptor beta chains follows, all from one sample in a study of blood T cells in healthy people across ages. TCRdb analysed the 5' RACE reads with MiXCR anew, one entry per CDR3 protein. This table has hundreds of thousands of distinct CDR3 sequences, more than 55% appearing once. Material: blood. The source is a man aged 35 to 55 in good health. Each CDR3 is given with its conserved first and last residue. D genes are given only for firm matches. The size field is filled for only some rows; it gives once, few, many or a size class.

cdr3_nt,cdr3_aa,clone_size,v_call,j_call,d_call
TGTGCCAGCAGCTTTCCGGACAGGTTGGAGCAGTTCTTC,CASSFPDRLEQFF,.,TRBV7-2,TRBJ2-1,TRBD1
TGTGCCAGCAGTTTCGGGGTATACACTGAAGCTTTCTTT,CASSFGVYTEAFF,.,TRBV12-3/TRBV12-4,TRBJ1-1,.
TGTGCCAGCAGCTTAGGGCGGGGTTATAATTCACCCCTCCACTTT,CASSLGRGYNSPLHF,.,TRBV7-2,TRBJ1-6,.
TGCAGCGTTGAAGGGGCCTTGACGGGCAACGAGCAGTACTTC,CSVEGALTGNEQYF,.,TRBV29-1,TRBJ2-7,.
TGTGCCAGCAGCCGGCGACTACGATGGATCTCCTACGAGCAGTACTTC,CASSRRLRWISYEQYF,once,TRBV3-1,TRBJ2-7,.
TGCAGCGTTGTGGGCGGGCTAAGCTCCTACAATGAGCAGTTCTTC,CSVVGGLSSYNEQFF,.,TRBV29-1,TRBJ2-1,.
TGCGCCAGCAGAGAAGGTAGCGGGAGGAGCTCCTACAATGAGCAGTTCTTC,CASREGSGRSSYNEQFF,few,TRBV5-1,TRBJ2-1,TRBD2
TGCAGCGTTGACATTGCGGGGCCAAGCACAGATATGCAGTATTTT,CSVDIAGPSTDMQYF,once,TRBV29-1,TRBJ2-3,.
TGCGCCAGCAGCCTGGATTGGACCCTGGCTGAAAAACTGTTTTTT,CASSLDWTLAEKLFF,.,TRBV5-1,TRBJ1-4,.
TGCAGTGCTGCTCGACTAGCGGGGCAAGAGACCCAGTACTTC,CSAARLAGQETQYF,.,TRBV20-1,TRBJ2-5,TRBD2
TGCAGTGCTACAGATGCGGGCGAGGCCCGTACTGAAGCTTTCTTT,CSATDAGEARTEAFF,.,TRBV20-1,TRBJ1-1,.
TGTGCCAGCAGTTACTCGGCGGGCCTAGCCAAAAACATTCAGTACTTC,CASSYSAGLAKNIQYF,.,TRBV6-5,TRBJ2-4,.
TGCGCCAGCAGCTTCGGACTAGCGGGGTCTTACAATGAGCAGTTCTTC,CASSFGLAGSYNEQFF,.,TRBV5-1,TRBJ2-1,TRBD2
TGTGCCAGCAGCCAAGATACCGGGGCGTACTACGAGCAGTACTTC,CASSQDTGAYYEQYF,.,TRBV4-2,TRBJ2-7,.
TGTGCCAGCAGGCGCGGCCGAGGAACGGGAATAGAGACCCAGTACTTC,CASRRGRGTGIETQYF,.,TRBV5-4,TRBJ2-5,.
TGTGCCAGCAGCTTAGCGCACAGAGAGACCCAGTACTTC,CASSLAHRETQYF,.,TRBV7-8,TRBJ2-5,.
TGTGCCACCAGCAGACTGGAAACAGATACGCAGTATTTT,CATSRLETDTQYF,few,TRBV15,TRBJ2-3,.
TGTGCCACCAGTGGCCCCAGCGGACAGGGAATAGAGACCCAGTACTTC,CATSGPSGQGIETQYF,.,TRBV24-1,TRBJ2-5,TRBD1
TGTGCCAGCAGTTTATCGGTTACCCCCAACACTGAAGCTTTCTTT,CASSLSVTPNTEAFF,.,TRBV27,TRBJ1-1,.
TGTGCCACCAGTCCGGCTAGCGGGGGGGGGAGAGAGACCCAGTACTTC,CATSPASGGGRETQYF,many,TRBV24-1,TRBJ2-5,TRBD2
TGCAGCGTAAATGGGGGCGAGGGGCTACGGTACGAGCAGTACTTC,CSVNGGEGLRYEQYF,.,TRBV29-1,TRBJ2-7,.
TGTGCCAGCAGTGAAGGAGGGACAGACTACAATGAGCAGTTCTTC,CASSEGGTDYNEQFF,once,TRBV6-1,TRBJ2-1,TRBD1
TGTGCCAGCAGCAGGGTTGTTGTGGAACAAGAGCAGTACTTC,CASSRVVVEQEQYF,.,TRBV6-1,TRBJ2-7,.
TGTGCCAGCAGCTTAGCAGGGGCGGGACAGGGGAACTATGGCTACACCTTC,CASSLAGAGQGNYGYTF,.,TRBV7-2,TRBJ1-2,TRBD1
TGCAGTGCTAGAGATATAGCGGGAGTCAATGAGCAGTTCTTC,CSARDIAGVNEQFF,.,TRBV20-1,TRBJ2-1,TRBD2
TGTGCCAGCAGCTTAAACGCAGGCACAGATACGCAGTATTTT,CASSLNAGTDTQYF,.,TRBV7-2,TRBJ2-3,.
TGTGCCAGCAGCCAAGATGTGGGTGAAAAACTGTTTTTT,CASSQDVGEKLFF,few,TRBV4-2,TRBJ1-4,.
TGTGCCAGCAGACTGACTTTGTCGTCGGATACGCAGTATTTT,CASRLTLSSDTQYF,.,TRBV6-1,TRBJ2-3,.
TGTGCCAGCAGGAGAGCAGGCTCTGGGGCCAACGTCCTGACTTTC,CASRRAGSGANVLTF,.,TRBV28,TRBJ2-6,.
TGTGCCAGCAGCTTGGAGGGAGGGCGGGATGAGCAGTTCTTC,CASSLEGGRDEQFF,.,TRBV11-3,TRBJ2-1,TRBD2
TGCAGCGTCTTACTTGGGGCCAACGTCCTGACTTTC,CSVLLGANVLTF,few,TRBV29-1,TRBJ2-6,.
TGTGCCAGCAGCCTCGAGGCTGGGGTTCACTATGGCTACACCTTC,CASSLEAGVHYGYTF,.,TRBV11-2,TRBJ1-2,.
TGTGCCAGCAGCGGAAGTATCGGACTAGCGGGAGTAGCAGAGACCCAGTACTTC,CASSGSIGLAGVAETQYF,.,TRBV9,TRBJ2-5,TRBD2
TGTGCCAGCAGAGGGCGGGAGGCACAAGAGACCCAGTACTTC,CASRGREAQETQYF,.,TRBV7-2,TRBJ2-5,TRBD2
TGTGCCAGCACACAACAGAGCTCCTACAATGAGCAGTACTTC,CASTQQSSYNEQYF,.,TRBV11-2,TRBJ2-7,.
TGTGCCAGCAGCCGAACGAGTGAGACCCAGTACTTC,CASSRTSETQYF,.,TRBV14,TRBJ2-5,.
TGTGCCAGTCATAACCGGGACTACTGCTCCTACGAGCAGTACTTC,CASHNRDYCSYEQYF,.,TRBV28,TRBJ2-7,TRBD2
TGTGCCAGCAGCTCCGGGGGACAGGAGCAGTACTTC,CASSSGGQEQYF,.,TRBV11-1,TRBJ2-4,TRBD1
TGTGCCAGCAGTTACGTACATGGCTACACCTTC,CASSYVHGYTF,.,TRBV28,TRBJ1-2,.
TGTGCCAGCAGTCAGAGGGACAGGGACAATCAGCCCCAGCATTTT,CASSQRDRDNQPQHF,.,TRBV12-3/TRBV12-4,TRBJ1-5,TRBD1
TGTGCCAGCAGCTTAGCGGCGGGAACCGGCTACGAGCAGTACTTC,CASSLAAGTGYEQYF,.,TRBV7-7,TRBJ2-7,.
TGTGCCAGCAGAGAAACAAATCCCCTCCACTTT,CASRETNPLHF,.,TRBV2,TRBJ1-6,.
TGCAGCGTTACTTCGGGGCCGTACCAAGAGACCCAGTTCTTC,CSVTSGPYQETQFF,.,TRBV29-1,TRBJ2-1,.